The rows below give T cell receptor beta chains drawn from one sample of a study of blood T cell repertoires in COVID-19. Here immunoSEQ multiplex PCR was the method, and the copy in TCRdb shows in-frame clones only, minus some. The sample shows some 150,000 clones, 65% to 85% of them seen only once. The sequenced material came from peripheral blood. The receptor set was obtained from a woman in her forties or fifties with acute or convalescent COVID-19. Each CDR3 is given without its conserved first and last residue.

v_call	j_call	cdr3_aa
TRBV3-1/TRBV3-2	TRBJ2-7	ASSQDVRNEQY
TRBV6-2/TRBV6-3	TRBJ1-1	ASSYGRNTEAF
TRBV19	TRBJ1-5	ASSILSGGNQPQH
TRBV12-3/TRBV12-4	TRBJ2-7	ASSFARDYEQY
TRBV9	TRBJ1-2	ASSVGGGENGYT
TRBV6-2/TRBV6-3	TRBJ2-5	ASSPGGKQETQY
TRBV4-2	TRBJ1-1	ASSQAIGEWAEAF
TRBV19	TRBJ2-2	ASSLGGTGELF
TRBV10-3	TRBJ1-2	ATHPQGGYGYT
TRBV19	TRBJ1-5	ATWDRGKPQH
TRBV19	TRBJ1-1	ASSIRGLSTEAF
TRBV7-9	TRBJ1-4	ASSSHVGTGDEKLF
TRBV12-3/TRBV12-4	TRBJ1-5	ASSLMSQPQH
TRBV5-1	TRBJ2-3	ASSLSGGAGEGDTQY
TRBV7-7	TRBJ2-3	ASSLRRGPTDTQY
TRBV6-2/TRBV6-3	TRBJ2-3	ASSGGGAWTDTQY
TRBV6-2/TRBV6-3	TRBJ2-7	ASSTTRGYEQY
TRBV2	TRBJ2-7	ASSEGLAGTYEQY
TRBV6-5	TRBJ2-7	ASSPPGQGGYEQY
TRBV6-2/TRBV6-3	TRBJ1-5	ASSYNNYQPQH
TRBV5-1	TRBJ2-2	ASSFDLRQGTGELF
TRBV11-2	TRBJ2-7	ASSLDWTLLSGEQY
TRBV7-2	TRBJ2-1	ASSLGSQGASFNEQF
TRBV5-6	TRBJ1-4	ASRMTGVGEKLF
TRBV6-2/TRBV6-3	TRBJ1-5	ASSSPPEPQPQH
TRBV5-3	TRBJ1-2	ARPSGRGPIYGYT
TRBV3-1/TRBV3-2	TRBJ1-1	ASSHPGVNTEAF
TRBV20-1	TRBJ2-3	SASWLRGAPEDTQY
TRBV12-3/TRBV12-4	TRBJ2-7	ASSKGSHEQY
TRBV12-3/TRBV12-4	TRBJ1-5	ASSFQGTGAQH
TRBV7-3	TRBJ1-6	ASSLTGRGRSPLH
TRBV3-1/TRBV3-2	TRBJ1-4	ASSQVTGGEKLF
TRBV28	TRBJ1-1	ASSAATGRGEAF
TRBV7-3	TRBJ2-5	ASSLQGSQETQY
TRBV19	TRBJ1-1	ASSFGDRYTEAF
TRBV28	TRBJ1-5	ASSLGGQSSNQPQH
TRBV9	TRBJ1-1	ASRGTGKGGEAF
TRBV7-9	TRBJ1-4	ASSSAVEDSEKLF
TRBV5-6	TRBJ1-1	ASSRGTEAF
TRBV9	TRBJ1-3	ASSVGGVGNTIY
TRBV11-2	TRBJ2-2	ASSLDNRVGELF
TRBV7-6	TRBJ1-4	ASSLATATNEKLF
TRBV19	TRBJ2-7	ASSPVVGVYEQY
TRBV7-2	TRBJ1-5	ASSLAGYQPQH
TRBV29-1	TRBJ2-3	SVEVPGDTQY
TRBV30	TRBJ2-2	AWSWYGTGELF
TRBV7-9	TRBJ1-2	ATSPTGAYGYT
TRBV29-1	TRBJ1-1	SVTRGGMNTEAF
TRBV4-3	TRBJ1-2	ASSQGFLGGITQRPGYT
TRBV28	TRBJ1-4	ASSLGTENEKLF
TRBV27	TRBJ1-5	ATAFLGDQPQH
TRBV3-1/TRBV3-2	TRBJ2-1	ASSEGVVAGGAEQF
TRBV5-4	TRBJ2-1	ASSLDSRRDNEQF